These 21 T cell receptor beta chains came from one sample sequenced in a study of T cells after yellow fever vaccination. MiXCR was run by TCRdb on the 5' RACE reads, yielding one entry per CDR3 protein. The data contain some 350,000 distinct CDR3 sequences, about 4% of them singletons. The input for sequencing was PBMCs, taken 5 days after the yellow fever booster vaccination. The receptors were gathered from a man aged 18 to 30 who received the YFV17D yellow fever vaccine.

Note on this clonotype: Since a much larger clone is just one base distant, this may be a read error. V is TRBV18 and J is TRBJ1-6; D is unresolved. This CDR3 comprises 14 residues. Germline CDR1 KGHSH, CDR2 LQKENI. CDR3 DNA: TGTGCCAGCTCACAGGAGGTGGGAAATTCAACCCTCCACTTT. It is translated as CASSQEVGNSTLHF.

This clonotype was counted many times. The chain has TRBV27 and TRBJ2-1; 9 bases line up with TRBD2. Trimming took 5 bases from V and 8 from J; bases not matched to a gene: 10. CDR1 MNHEY and CDR2 SMNVEV come from the germline V gene (reference sequence). This CDR3 has 15 amino acids. CDR3: CASSLLGGGADEQFF. The CDR3 DNA reads TGTGCCAGCAGTCTCCTCGGCGGGGGGGCGGATGAGCAGTTCTTC.

This clonotype has more than one count but fewer than ten. The chain recombines TRBV20-1 with TRBJ1-5, with D unclear. V was cut by 3 bases and J by 5 bases, with 11 bases left in between. The CDR3 is 13 residues long. In germline, CDR1 is DFQATT, CDR2 SNEGSKA (reference sequence). In nucleotides, the CDR3 is TGCAGTGCTAGGGGAAGGTACGATCAGCCCCAGCATTTT. Translation: CSARGRYDQPQHF.

This clonotype was recorded a few times. The V gene is TRBV7-8, the J gene TRBJ1-5; D may be TRBD1 (6 bases). The CDR3 runs to 14 residues. Germline CDR1 SGHVS, CDR2 FQNEAQ. The V and J ends lost 7 bases and 4 bases respectively, with 14 bases between them. The DNA of the CDR3 is TGTGCCAGCAAGAACAGGGTTGGAAATCAGCCCCAGCATTTT. Amino acids: CASKNRVGNQPQHF.

This clonotype appeared a few times. This rearrangement joins TRBV24-1 to TRBJ2-3; D call uncertain. V was cut by 3 bases and J by 6 bases, with 9 bases left in between. CDR3 length equals 13 residues. Germline V gives CDR1 KGHDR, CDR2 SFDVKD. The CDR3 coding sequence is TGTGCCACCAGTGATGCCCCTGCGGATACGCAGTATTTT. Its translation is CATSDAPADTQYF.

This sequence joins TRBV20-1 and TRBJ2-1; 7 nucleotides align to TRBD2. Per germline, CDR1 DFQATT and CDR2 SNEGSKA (reference sequence). J lost 4 bases, V lost 4 bases, and 7 bases had no gene match. This CDR3 has 14 residues. The CDR3 is CSAITSGAYNEQFF. The CDR3 nucleotides are TGCAGTGCTATCACAAGCGGGGCATACAATGAGCAGTTCTTC.

This clonotype appeared many times. The chain combines TRBV2 with TRBJ1-5; 7 nucleotides match TRBD1. Germline V gene data show CDR1 as SNHLY and CDR2 as FYNNEI. The V segment lost 6 bases and the J segment 4 bases; nucleotides outside the gene matches: 6. The CDR3 loop spans 14 amino acids. CDR3 amino acids: CASRPDRDNQPQHF. The CDR3, as DNA: TGTGCCAGCAGACCCGACAGGGATAATCAGCCCCAGCATTTT.

This clonotype has more than one count but fewer than ten. The chain joins TRBV2 to TRBJ2-7; TRBD2 is a possible D gene (5 bases). Per the germline V gene, CDR1 is SNHLY and CDR2 is FYNNEI. The V end lost 2 bases, the J end lost 6 bases, and 17 bases lay between the germline ends. The CDR3 is 15 residues long. CDR3 coding DNA: TGTGCCAGCAGTGAACGGGGTGGTAGTCGACGCGAGCAGTACTTC. It is translated as CASSERGGSRREQYF.

The genes are TRBV18 and TRBJ2-1, with unresolved D. The germline V gene has CDR1 KGHSH and CDR2 LQKENI. V lost 3 bases to trimming and J lost 0 bases, with 12 bases between them. This CDR3 spans 16 amino acids. Written as DNA, the CDR3 is TGTGCCAGCTCACCGGCGTTAACAGTCTCCTACAATGAGCAGTTCTTC. Its translation: CASSPALTVSYNEQFF.

This clonotype was seen a handful of times. The CDR3 DNA follows: TGTGCCATCAGTGAGCCGGGAGATCAGCCCCAGCATTTT. Translation gives CAISEPGDQPQHF. The chain is built from TRBV10-3 and TRBJ1-5; D uncertain. Looked up from germline, CDR1 is ENHRY and CDR2 is SYGVKD. The CDR3 consists of 13 residues. V dropped 2 bases and J dropped 5 bases, with 7 bases sitting between them.

The chain recombines TRBV19 with TRBJ2-7, with D perhaps TRBD1 (6 bases). CDR3 size: 12 residues. CDR1 LNHDA and CDR2 SQIVND come from the germline V gene (reference sequence). Trimming took off 9 bases at V and 3 bases at J, with 12 bases between the two ends. The CDR3 coding sequence is TGTGCCAGCTCGGACAGCCTCTACGAGCAGTACTTC. Its protein product is CASSDSLYEQYF.

This clonotype turned up a few times. This chain connects TRBV6-2 or TRBV6-3 to TRBJ1-1; D gene unclear. V lost 7 bases and J lost 4, with 13 bases in between. Germline CDR1 is MNHEY and CDR2 is SVGEGT. The CDR3 has 13 amino acids. The CDR3 nucleotides read TGTGCCAGCACGAGACCACGCGGCACTGAAGCTTTCTTT. Its protein is CASTRPRGTEAFF.

At least ten counts were recorded for this clonotype. The V call is TRBV7-3, the J call TRBJ2-3; D is unclear. The CDR3 is made up of 12 amino acids. Germline-derived CDR1 and CDR2 are SGHTA and FQGTGA. Trimming shortened V by 5 bases and J by 5 bases, and 8 bases separated the two germline ends. The CDR3 protein is CASSRAGDTQYF. The CDR3 coding sequence is TGTGCCAGCAGCAGGGCCGGAGATACGCAGTATTTT.

The rearrangement uses TRBV6-2 or TRBV6-3 and TRBJ2-7, with D possibly TRBD1 on 5 matching bases. Looked up from germline, CDR1 is MNHEY and CDR2 is SVGEGT. Trimming pared 2 bases from V and 5 bases from J, leaving 10 bases between. There are 13 residues in the CDR3. CDR3 protein: CASSYRIRDEQYF. As DNA, the CDR3 is TGTGCCAGCAGTTACCGTATCAGGGACGAGCAGTACTTC.

The chain joins TRBV28 to TRBJ2-6, with TRBD2 matching over 11 bases. Germline CDR1 reads MDHEN; CDR2 reads SYDVKM. J was trimmed by 0 bases and V by 6 bases; bases with no gene match: 7. CDR3 length equals 18 residues. The CDR3 region is CASSLGTSGNSGANVLTF. CDR3 nucleotides: TGTGCCAGCAGCTTAGGGACTAGCGGAAACTCTGGGGCCAACGTCCTGACTTTC.

The table lists this clonotype with many counts. V is TRBV6-1 and J is TRBJ2-3; TRBD2 is a possible D gene (5 bases). The CDR3 spans 14 residues. Germline CDR1 and CDR2: MNHNS and SASEGT. Deletions cut 1 base from V and 4 bases from J, with 9 bases between. The CDR3 protein is CASSEGHGADTQYF. The CDR3, as DNA: TGTGCCAGCAGTGAAGGTCACGGGGCAGATACGCAGTATTTT.

The table lists this clonotype with a few counts. V is TRBV7-9 and J is TRBJ2-2; D remains ambiguous. The germline V gene has CDR1 SEHNR and CDR2 FQNEAQ (reference sequence). The CDR3 consists of 15 residues. V was shortened by 6 bases and J by 4 bases, with 15 bases between the two germline ends. The CDR3 nucleotides are TGTGCCAGCAGGCGCCCGATAGTTCTCACCGGGGAGCTGTTTTTT. Amino acids: CASRRPIVLTGELFF. The full variable domain, with the rest looked up from reference TRBV7-9 and TRBJ2-2, is DTGVSQNPRHKITKRGQNVTFRCDPISEHNRLYWYRQTLGQGPEFLTYFQNEAQLEKSRLLSDRFSAERPKGSFSTLEIQRTEQGDSAMYLCASRRPIVLTGELFFGEGSRLTVL.

This clonotype showed up just a few times. The DNA for the CDR3 is TGTGCCAGCAGTCTAGCCCGGCTTGATACGCAGTATTTT. Translation: CASSLARLDTQYF. The chain combines TRBV6-2 or TRBV6-3 with TRBJ2-3; D perhaps matches TRBD2 (5 bases). The CDR3 sequence is 13 residues long. With 5 bases removed from V and 6 bases from J, the gap between germline ends came to 12 bases. Germline V gene data show CDR1 as MNHEY and CDR2 as SVGEGT.

This clonotype was found a few times. V gene TRBV7-2 combines with J gene TRBJ2-7; TRBD1 aligns across 10 bases. This CDR3 has 15 amino acids. CDR1 is SGHTA and CDR2 is FQGNSA in the germline V gene. The V and J ends lost 5 bases and 6 bases, in that order; junction bases with no gene match: 10. CDR3 sequence: CASSRRGQGFREQYV. CDR3 sequence (DNA): TGTGCCAGCAGCCGACGGGGACAGGGGTTCCGCGAGCAGTACGTC.

This clonotype has only a few counts. The chain combines TRBV7-9 with TRBJ1-2; D unclear. Trimming cost V 1 base and J 5 bases, with 14 bases left between them. The CDR3 runs to 15 residues. CDR1 is SEHNR and CDR2 is FQNEAQ in the germline V gene (reference sequence). The CDR3 DNA follows: TGTGCCAGCAGCTTAGAGGCAGGCTGGGGTTATGGCTACACCTTC. Translated, it gives CASSLEAGWGYGYTF.

This clonotype came up many times. This sequence joins TRBV27 and TRBJ1-4; 10 bases match TRBD1. The CDR3 is 15 amino acids. Germline lookup yields CDR1 MNHEY and CDR2 SMNVEV (reference sequence). J was trimmed by 11 bases and V by 4 bases; bases with no gene match: 10. CDR3 region: CASSWTGGDPRKLFF. In DNA form, the CDR3 reads TGTGCCAGCAGTTGGACAGGGGGGGACCCGAGGAAACTGTTTTTT. Based on the CDR3 plus reference TRBV27 and TRBJ1-4, the full variable domain is EAQVTQNPRYLITVTGKKLTVTCSQNMNHEYMSWYRQDPGLGLRQIYYSMNVEVTDKGDVPEGYKVSRKEKRNFPLILESPSPNQTSLYFCASSWTGGDPRKLFFGSGTQLSVL.